Here is one TCR beta chain with its context. Antigen unknown. A much larger clone is a single base away; this may be a read error. CDR3 length: 16 residues. Germline V lookup: CDR1 MDHEN, CDR2 SYDVKM. These data belong to a study of T cells in Graves' hyperthyroidism and ophthalmopathy. Overall study results and limits: Separation of ophthalmopathy from stable hyperthyroidism was achieved by a 13 V-J model.

The CDR3 regions of TCR beta were amplified from RNA transcripts. An initial round of RT-PCR targeting the TCR CDR3 relied on the HTBI primer set. TCRdb passed the multiplex PCR reads through MiXCR, listing each CDR3 protein once. The profile shows about 640,000 distinct CDR3 sequences, 20% of them singletons. The TCR was taken from a man aged 30 to 45 with Graves' ophthalmopathy. The sample consisted of blood. V gene TRBV28 combines with J gene TRBJ2-5; D might be TRBD1 or TRBD2, each matching 5 bases. The CDR3 region is CASSLNPTGPQEAQYF. CDR3 DNA sequence: TGTGCCAGCAGTTTAAACCCCACGGGGCCCCAAGAGGCCCAGTACTTC. The variable domain in full, with the rest retrieved from reference TRBV28 and TRBJ2-5, is DVKVTQSSRYLVKRTGEKVFLECVQDMDHENMFWYRQDPGLGLRLIYFSYDVKMKEKGDIPEGYSVSREKKERFSLILESASTNQTSMYLCASSLNPTGPQEAQYFGPGTRLLVL.